This T cell receptor beta chain was observed in a study of Ad26.COV2.S vaccination and SARS-CoV-2 variants. Whole-study context: Participant was drawn from the COV1001 Ad26.COV2.S trial arm. Ad26.COV2.S shots went into the muscle once or twice, 56 days apart.

Treatment noted: some 20 received Ad26.COV2.S at low or high dose, single or two shots; about 5 received placebo; per-sample allocation not given. Sampling happened 63 days after the first vaccine or placebo injection. In Boston, an adult donor aged 18-55 years took part. The method was immunoSEQ multiplex PCR; TCRdb's version includes in-frame clones alone and lacks a portion of them. There are 330,000 or so clones in the sample; about nine tenths occur only once, and 5.5% lies in the top ten. About this clone itself: The antigen remains undetermined.

Trimming removed 4 bases at V and 3 bases at J, with 13 bases between. The CDR3 is 15 amino acids. In germline, CDR1 is MDHEN, CDR2 SYDVKM. Study-wide results and limits: The authors reported substantial breadth in spike-specific CD8+ and CD4+ T cell responses after vaccination.

The source was peripheral blood, collected in a trial of Ad26.COV2.S vaccine versus placebo. V gene TRBV28 combines with J gene TRBJ1-3, with D perhaps matching TRBD1 (5 bases). This receptor was taken from a person aged 18-65 years who received the Ad26.COV2.S COVID-19 vaccine or a placebo. The CDR3 is CASSSGGSLGNTIYF. The DNA for the CDR3 is TGTGCCAGCAGTTCCGGGGGGAGCCTTGGAAACACCATATATTTT. Full variable domain (missing parts from reference TRBV28 and TRBJ1-3): DVKVTQSSRYLVKRTGEKVFLECVQDMDHENMFWYRQDPGLGLRLIYFSYDVKMKEKGDIPEGYSVSREKKERFSLILESASTNQTSMYLCASSSGGSLGNTIYFGEGSWLTVV.